The rows below give T cell receptor beta chains drawn from one sample of a study of regulatory T cells in long-lasting Graves disease. TCRdb passed the multiplex PCR reads through MiXCR, listing each CDR3 protein once. Found here are a few hundred thousand distinct CDR3 sequences, around an eighth of them singletons; the top ten hold roughly 10%. The same sample was also studied in work on T cells in Graves' hyperthyroidism and ophthalmopathy.

This material consisted of peripheral blood mononuclear cells (PBMCs), taken at new diagnosis, from a patient treated with antithyroid drugs. Source of these receptors: a man aged 25-40 years with Graves disease. CDR3s include the opening cysteine and the closing phenylalanine or tryptophan. A D gene is named only where the DNA matches it firmly. The listing skips clone size in some rows; elsewhere it reads once, few, many or a size class.

>few|TRBJ2-7|NA|14|TRBV9
CASSVGQGGAEQYF
TGTGCCAGCAGCGTAGGGCAGGGGGGTGCCGAGCAGTACTTC
>NA|TRBJ2-1|NA|16|TRBV12-5
CASGPRLHGSYNEQFF
TGTGCTAGTGGTCCCCGCCTCCACGGCTCCTACAATGAGCAGTTCTTC
>many|TRBJ1-1|NA|16|TRBV5-1
CASSVSSTSGDTEAFF
TGCGCCAGCAGCGTCTCTTCGACGAGTGGGGACACTGAAGCTTTCTTT
>many|TRBJ1-1|NA|11|TRBV20-1
CSARMGAEAFF
TGCAGTGCTAGGATGGGCGCTGAAGCTTTCTTT
>many|TRBJ2-1|TRBD2|15|TRBV20-1
CSATDGTSGYNEQFF
TGCAGTGCTACTGATGGGACTAGCGGTTACAATGAGCAGTTCTTC
>NA|TRBJ2-5|TRBD1|14|TRBV30
CAWSIGQGAETQYF
TGTGCCTGGAGTATTGGGCAGGGGGCCGAGACCCAGTACTTC
>many|TRBJ1-5|NA|14|TRBV20-1
CSASVGNKDQPQHF
TGCAGTGCTAGCGTAGGGAATAAGGATCAGCCCCAGCATTTT
>many|TRBJ2-2|TRBD1|15|TRBV5-1
CASSFRGQSTGELFF
TGCGCCAGCAGCTTCAGGGGGCAGAGCACCGGGGAGCTGTTTTTT
>many|TRBJ2-7|TRBD1|15|TRBV20-1
CSARDGDRGPYEQYF
TGCAGTGCTAGAGATGGGGACAGGGGGCCCTACGAGCAGTACTTC
>many|TRBJ1-5|NA|15|TRBV27
CASSRDGQVNQPQHF
TGTGCCAGCAGCCGGGACGGGCAGGTCAATCAGCCCCAGCATTTT
>many|TRBJ1-5|TRBD1|14|TRBV27
CASSPDRDNQPQHF
TGTGCCAGCAGCCCGGACAGGGACAATCAGCCCCAGCATTTT
>many|TRBJ2-7|NA|14|TRBV12-3/TRBV12-4
CASTTAPGLAEQYF
TGTGCCAGCACCACCGCCCCCGGACTGGCCGAGCAGTACTTC
>many|TRBJ2-4|NA|15|TRBV20-1
CSARFLDRAKNIQYF
TGCAGTGCTAGATTCCTGGACCGAGCCAAAAACATTCAGTACTTC
>many|TRBJ1-5|NA|16|TRBV27
CASSLRSGYSNQPQHF
TGTGCCAGCAGTTTAAGGAGCGGATATAGCAATCAGCCCCAGCATTTT
>many|TRBJ2-7|NA|15|TRBV29-1
CSVEVLTGGSYEQYF
TGCAGCGTTGAAGTCCTTACGGGCGGGTCCTACGAGCAGTACTTC
>many|TRBJ2-3|NA|16|TRBV2
CASSDEKSSYTDTQYF
TGTGCCAGCAGTGATGAGAAATCCTCCTACACAGATACGCAGTATTTT
>NA|TRBJ2-5|TRBD2|17|TRBV2
CASRVRLAGVFQETQYF
TGTGCCAGCAGGGTCCGGCTAGCGGGAGTCTTCCAAGAGACCCAGTACTTC
>many|TRBJ1-5|NA|15|TRBV7-2
CASSLTQGRSQPQHF
TGTGCCAGCAGCTTAACGCAAGGACGTTCTCAGCCCCAGCATTTT
>many|TRBJ2-7|TRBD2|10|TRBV20-1
CSVSGLAQYF
TGCAGTGTCTCGGGACTAGCGCAATACTTC
>many|TRBJ1-2|TRBD1|15|TRBV27
CASSFLRTGGDGYTF
TGTGCCAGCAGTTTTCTCCGGACAGGGGGCGATGGCTACACCTTC
>many|TRBJ1-5|NA|13|TRBV12-3/TRBV12-4
CASSLNRDQPQHF
TGTGCCAGCAGTTTAAATCGGGATCAGCCCCAGCATTTT
>many|TRBJ2-5|NA|15|TRBV12-3/TRBV12-4
CASSKIQGYLETQYF
TGTGCCAGCAGCAAAATACAGGGTTATTTGGAGACCCAGTACTTC
>many|TRBJ2-1|TRBD1|15|TRBV27
CASSLGQGANNEQFF
TGTGCCAGCAGTTTAGGACAGGGGGCGAACAATGAGCAGTTCTTC
>NA|TRBJ1-2|NA|14|TRBV11-2
CASNPMGGFDGYTF
TGTGCCAGCAACCCGATGGGAGGGTTTGATGGCTACACCTTC
>many|TRBJ1-2|TRBD1|17|TRBV6-5
CASSSGQGSTRNYGYTF
TGTGCCAGCAGTTCGGGACAGGGGTCCACTCGTAACTATGGCTACACCTTC
>many|TRBJ2-7|NA|11|TRBV20-1
CSARSNYEQYF
TGCAGTGCTAGATCAAACTACGAGCAGTACTTC
>few|TRBJ2-1|TRBD2|13|TRBV12-3/TRBV12-4
CASSPGGGDERFF
TGTGCCAGCAGTCCGGGGGGAGGCGATGAGCGGTTCTTC
>NA|TRBJ2-3|TRBD2|17|TRBV5-1
CASSLALTSGATDTQYF
TGCGCCAGCAGCTTGGCCCTGACTAGCGGGGCCACAGATACGCAGTATTTT
>many|TRBJ2-1|TRBD2|15|TRBV28
CASRSLAGVQYEQFF
TGTGCCAGCAGGTCTCTAGCGGGAGTACAATATGAGCAGTTCTTC
>many|TRBJ1-2|NA|14|TRBV7-2
CASSLGGQGGSFTF
TGTGCCAGCAGCTTAGGGGGGCAGGGTGGGTCTTTCACCTTC
>NA|TRBJ2-1|NA|16|TRBV19
CASSPIPGTSYNEQFF
TGTGCCAGTAGTCCCATCCCAGGAACCTCCTACAATGAGCAGTTCTTC
>few|TRBJ1-4|NA|14|TRBV19
CATRGTGAGEKLFF
TGTGCCACCCGCGGGACGGGGGCAGGGGAAAAACTGTTTTTT
>few|TRBJ2-2|TRBD1|16|TRBV19
CASRSYGTGTTGELFF
TGTGCCAGTAGATCATACGGGACAGGGACCACCGGGGAGCTGTTTTTT
>NA|TRBJ1-2|NA|13|TRBV9
CASSVGQVDGYTF
TGTGCCAGCAGCGTAGGACAGGTCGATGGCTACACCTTC
>many|TRBJ2-7|TRBD2|16|TRBV7-9
CASSAGLAGVAYEQYF
TGTGCCAGCAGCGCCGGACTAGCGGGAGTCGCCTACGAGCAGTACTTC
>NA|TRBJ2-3|TRBD2|19|TRBV15
CATSRDPGHSGRVQDTQYF
TGTGCCACCAGCAGAGATCCAGGCCACAGCGGGAGGGTTCAAGATACGCAGTATTTT
>NA|TRBJ2-6|NA|17|TRBV7-8
CASSFLLPGSGANVLTF
TGTGCCAGCAGCTTCCTTCTACCGGGCTCTGGGGCCAACGTCCTGACTTTC
>NA|TRBJ2-2|TRBD2|18|TRBV15
CATSRVRSLAGNTGELFF
TGTGCCACCAGCAGAGTACGTTCGCTAGCGGGGAACACCGGGGAGCTGTTTTTT
>many|TRBJ2-1|NA|13|TRBV12-5
CASGLVDYNEQFF
TGTGCTAGTGGTTTGGTAGACTACAATGAGCAGTTCTTC
>many|TRBJ2-5|NA|12|TRBV5-1
CATGPEGETQYF
TGCGCTACCGGGCCGGAGGGGGAGACCCAGTACTTC
>NA|TRBJ2-1|TRBD2|17|TRBV6-1
CASSEAGSGKAYNEQFF
TGTGCCAGCAGTGAAGCCGGTAGCGGGAAGGCGTACAATGAGCAGTTCTTC
>many|TRBJ1-5|NA|14|TRBV10-3
CAISDGTLNQPQHF
TGTGCCATCAGTGACGGGACACTGAATCAGCCCCAGCATTTT
>NA|TRBJ2-5|TRBD1|14|TRBV3-1
CASGRQGAKETQYF
TGTGCCAGCGGCCGCCAGGGGGCTAAAGAGACCCAGTACTTC
>many|TRBJ1-4|NA|10|TRBV29-1
CSVEDEKLFF
TGCAGCGTTGAAGATGAAAAACTGTTTTTT
>many|TRBJ2-7|TRBD2|14|TRBV20-1
CSAMWREGSYEQYF
TGCAGTGCTATGTGGCGGGAGGGGTCCTACGAGCAGTACTTC
>many|TRBJ2-1|TRBD2|14|TRBV29-1
CSGRTSGTYNEQFF
TGCAGCGGGCGAACTAGCGGGACCTACAATGAGCAGTTCTTC
>NA|TRBJ2-2|NA|16|TRBV5-1
CASSLANRGNTGELFF
TGCGCCAGCAGCTTGGCCAATAGGGGGAACACCGGGGAGCTGTTTTTT
>many|TRBJ2-3|TRBD2|15|TRBV11-2
CASSLSGGGTDTQYF
TGTGCCAGCAGCTTAAGCGGGGGGGGAACAGATACGCAGTATTTT